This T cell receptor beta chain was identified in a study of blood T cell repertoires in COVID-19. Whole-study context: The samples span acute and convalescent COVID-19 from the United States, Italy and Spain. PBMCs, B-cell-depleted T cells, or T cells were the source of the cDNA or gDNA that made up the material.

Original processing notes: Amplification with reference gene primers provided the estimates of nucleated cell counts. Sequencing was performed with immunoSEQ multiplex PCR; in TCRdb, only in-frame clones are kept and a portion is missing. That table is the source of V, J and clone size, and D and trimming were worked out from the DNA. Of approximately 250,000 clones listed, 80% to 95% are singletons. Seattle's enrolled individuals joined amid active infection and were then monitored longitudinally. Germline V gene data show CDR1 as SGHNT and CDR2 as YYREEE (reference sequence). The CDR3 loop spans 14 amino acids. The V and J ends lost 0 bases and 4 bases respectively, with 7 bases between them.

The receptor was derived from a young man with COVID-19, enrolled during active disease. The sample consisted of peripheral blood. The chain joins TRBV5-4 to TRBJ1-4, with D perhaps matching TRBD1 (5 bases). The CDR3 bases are TGTGCCAGCAGCTTGGGGCAGGGTAATGAAAAACTGTTTTTT. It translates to CASSLGQGNEKLFF. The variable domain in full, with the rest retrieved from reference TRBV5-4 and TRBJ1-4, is ETGVTQSPTHLIKTRGQQVTLRCSSQSGHNTVSWYQQALGQGPQFIFQYYREEENGRGNFPPRFSGLQFPNYSSELNVNALELDDSALYLCASSLGQGNEKLFFGSGTQLSVL.